This is a list of T cell receptor beta chains from one sample in a study of cytomegalovirus exposure and HLA in healthy donors. The table came from immunoSEQ multiplex PCR; TCRdb's copy has only in-frame clones and leaves some out. The data contain some 190,000 clones, 79% of them singletons. Source material: PBMCs. Source of these receptors: a woman aged 18-29 years in good health and CMV-seronegative. Both conserved end residues are part of each CDR3. The D gene is left open where the match is weak. Where a row states a size, it is once, few, many or the class of an expanded clone; other rows omit it.

TRBJ2-7 | few | TRBV7-2 | TRBD1 | CASSRDRDHYEQYF | TGTGCCAGCAGCCGGGACAGGGATCACTACGAGCAGTACTTC
TRBJ1-5 | few | TRBV2 | TRBD1 | CASSETGNVQPQHF | TGTGCCAGCAGTGAGACAGGGAATGTTCAGCCCCAGCATTTT
TRBJ2-5 | once | TRBV15 | NA | CATSRGGAETQYF | TGTGCCACCAGCAGGGGGGGGGCGGAGACCCAGTACTTC
TRBJ2-5 | NA | TRBV6-5 | TRBD2 | CASRAGGKQETQYF | TGTGCCAGCAGGGCCGGGGGGAAACAAGAGACCCAGTACTTC
TRBJ2-5 | NA | TRBV7-2 | TRBD1 | CASSSDREETQYF | TGTGCCAGCAGCTCCGACAGGGAAGAGACCCAGTACTTC
TRBJ1-3 | NA | TRBV2 | TRBD1 | CASRVRTGGDTIYF | TGTGCCAGCAGGGTCCGGACAGGGGGAGACACCATATATTTT
TRBJ2-2 | NA | TRBV6-5 | NA | CASSYSRVNTGELFF | TGTGCCAGCAGTTACTCGAGAGTGAACACCGGGGAGCTGTTTTTT
TRBJ2-7 | NA | TRBV5-1 | NA | CASSFLGTHPYEQYF | TGCGCCAGCAGCTTTCTAGGGACACACCCCTACGAGCAGTACTTC
TRBJ1-2 | NA | TRBV5-5 | NA | CASSPRTADSYGYTF | TGTGCCAGCAGCCCGCGGACAGCCGACTCCTATGGCTACACCTTC
TRBJ2-1 | NA | TRBV7-9 | TRBD2 | CASSPGLAGAVGEQFF | TGTGCCAGCAGTCCGGGACTAGCGGGAGCGGTTGGGGAGCAGTTCTTC
TRBJ2-1 | few | TRBV5-5 | TRBD2 | CASSWALAGYNEQFF | TGTGCCAGCAGCTGGGCACTAGCGGGGTACAATGAGCAGTTCTTC
TRBJ1-1 | NA | TRBV9 | TRBD1 | CASSVEGQGNTEAFF | TGTGCCAGCAGCGTAGAGGGACAGGGTAACACTGAAGCTTTCTTT
TRBJ2-1 | NA | TRBV28 | TRBD1 | CASSYNRDRGYNEQFF | TGTGCCAGCAGTTATAACCGGGACAGGGGCTACAATGAGCAGTTCTTC
TRBJ1-6 | NA | TRBV7-2 | TRBD1 | CALRQGWSYNSPLHF | TGTGCCTTACGACAGGGTTGGTCCTATAATTCACCCCTCCACTTT
TRBJ2-3 | NA | TRBV7-9 | NA | CASSSLYTDTQYF | TGTGCCAGCAGTTCCCTTTACACAGATACGCAGTATTTT
TRBJ2-7 | NA | TRBV7-9 | TRBD1 | CASSPEQGTSRSYEQYF | TGTGCCAGCAGCCCAGAACAGGGGACCTCACGTTCCTACGAGCAGTACTTC
TRBJ1-1 | NA | TRBV28 | TRBD1 | CASLIGQGNTEAFF | TGTGCCAGCTTGATTGGACAGGGGAACACTGAAGCTTTCTTT
TRBJ2-5 | NA | TRBV5-1 | NA | CASSRGEAQYF | TGCGCCAGCAGCCGTGGGGAGGCCCAGTACTTC
TRBJ2-3 | NA | TRBV7-3 | NA | CASKLADTDTQYF | TGTGCCAGCAAATTAGCGGACACAGATACGCAGTATTTT
TRBJ2-7 | NA | TRBV18 | NA | CASSPDRNPYEQYF | TGTGCCAGCTCACCGGACAGAAACCCCTACGAGCAGTACTTC
TRBJ2-1 | NA | TRBV4-1 | NA | CASSLAHLGNEQFF | TGCGCCAGCAGTCTAGCCCATCTTGGGAATGAGCAGTTCTTC
TRBJ1-2 | NA | TRBV25-1 | NA | CASSPGSPSGYTF | TGTGCCAGCAGCCCCGGGTCGCCTAGCGGCTACACCTTC
TRBJ2-7 | NA | TRBV27 | TRBD1 | CASSFSPIGTGGDEQYF | TGTGCCAGCAGTTTTTCCCCCATCGGGACAGGGGGAGACGAGCAGTACTTC
TRBJ2-5 | NA | TRBV7-9 | TRBD1 | CASSFGQEAQETQYF | TGTGCCAGCAGCTTCGGACAGGAGGCCCAAGAGACCCAGTACTTC
TRBJ2-1 | NA | TRBV30 | NA | CAWRDRVLKPLDNEQFF | TGTGCCTGGAGAGACAGAGTTCTCAAACCTCTGGACAATGAGCAGTTCTTC
TRBJ1-3 | NA | TRBV5-1 | NA | CASSATATNTIYF | TGCGCCAGCAGCGCGACAGCAACAAACACCATATATTTT
TRBJ2-1 | NA | TRBV7-3 | TRBD2 | CASSSKHSGRGNNEQFF | TGTGCCAGCAGCTCGAAACATAGCGGGAGGGGGAACAATGAGCAGTTCTTC
TRBJ1-3 | NA | TRBV6-5 | NA | CASSYSVGGGNTIYF | TGTGCCAGCAGTTACTCCGTGGGGGGTGGAAACACCATATATTTT
TRBJ2-1 | once | TRBV15 | TRBD2 | CATRALAGGDDEQFF | TGTGCCACCAGAGCACTAGCGGGAGGAGACGATGAGCAGTTCTTC
TRBJ2-3 | NA | TRBV14 | TRBD1 | CASSQPGQITDTQYF | TGTGCCAGCAGCCAACCGGGACAGATCACAGATACGCAGTATTTT
TRBJ1-2 | NA | TRBV4-1 | NA | CASSQVSRVLGGYTF | TGCGCCAGCAGCCAAGTTAGCAGGGTTTTGGGTGGCTACACCTTC
TRBJ1-1 | NA | TRBV5-5 | NA | CASSFQGIDTEAFF | TGTGCCAGCAGCTTTCAGGGTATCGACACTGAAGCTTTCTTT
TRBJ2-5 | NA | TRBV28 | NA | CASSWRMETQYF | TGTGCCAGCAGTTGGAGGATGGAGACCCAGTACTTC
TRBJ1-4 | NA | TRBV5-8 | NA | CASSPGSPANEKLFF | TGTGCCAGCAGCCCAGGGTCTCCCGCTAATGAAAAACTGTTTTTT
TRBJ1-2 | NA | TRBV6-6 | NA | CASSREGGSYTF | TGTGCCAGCAGTCGGGAGGGAGGAAGCTACACCTTC
TRBJ2-1 | NA | TRBV20-1 | NA | CSAQGNEQFF | TGCAGTGCCCAGGGTAATGAGCAGTTCTTC
TRBJ1-2 | NA | TRBV5-6 | NA | CASSRGGGYTF | TGTGCCAGCAGCCGAGGCGGCGGCTACACCTTC
TRBJ1-2 | NA | TRBV6-5 | NA | CASSYQFQSYGYTF | TGTGCCAGCAGTTACCAGTTCCAATCCTATGGCTACACCTTC
TRBJ2-7 | NA | TRBV19 | NA | CASSIGLVTPYEQYF | TGTGCCAGTAGTATTGGTTTGGTCACACCCTACGAGCAGTACTTC
TRBJ2-7 | NA | TRBV5-4 | TRBD2 | CASRSGTRVREQYF | TGTGCCAGCCGATCCGGGACTAGAGTTCGCGAGCAGTACTTC
TRBJ1-6 | NA | TRBV5-1 | NA | CASSLGSGFNSPLHF | TGCGCCAGCAGCTTGGGATCGGGGTTTAATTCACCCCTCCACTTT
TRBJ2-1 | NA | TRBV4-2 | TRBD2 | CASSQEAGAGDEQFF | TGTGCCAGCAGCCAAGAAGCGGGGGCGGGCGATGAGCAGTTCTTC